These T cell receptor beta chains were read from a single sample in a study of blood T cell repertoires in COVID-19. Generated by immunoSEQ multiplex PCR, the TCRdb table keeps only in-frame clones and is missing some. This sample has some 150,000 clones, with about four fifths found just once. The sequenced sample was peripheral blood. The receptors originated from a human donor with acute or convalescent COVID-19. The donor label of this sample is uncertain. CDR3s include the opening cysteine and the closing phenylalanine or tryptophan. The D gene is left open where the match is weak. Not every row has a clone size; where given, it reads once, few, many or a size class.

J gene,V gene,D gene,clone size,CDR3 protein,CDR3 DNA
TRBJ2-7,TRBV18,-,few,CASSQNGGPVYEQYF,TGTGCCAGCTCCCAAAACGGGGGTCCTGTATACGAGCAGTACTTC
TRBJ1-3,TRBV4-1,TRBD1,-,CASSQETGVYGNTIYF,TGCGCCAGCAGCCAAGAGACAGGGGTCTACGGAAACACCATATATTTT
TRBJ1-1,TRBV6-5,TRBD1,-,CASRSGQAYTEAFF,TGTGCCAGCAGATCGGGACAGGCTTACACTGAAGCTTTCTTT
TRBJ2-1,TRBV6-4,TRBD1,-,CASSGQGKNEQFF,TGTGCCAGCAGCGGACAGGGCAAAAATGAGCAGTTCTTC
TRBJ1-3,TRBV5-4,-,few,CASSSQGTDTIYF,TGTGCCAGCAGCTCACAGGGAACGGACACCATATATTTT
TRBJ2-1,TRBV7-7,-,-,CASSVDLYNEQFF,TGTGCTAGCAGCGTCGACTTGTACAATGAGCAGTTCTTC
TRBJ1-3,TRBV6-5,-,few,CASSPGLSGNTIYF,TGTGCCAGCAGCCCGGGACTTTCTGGAAACACCATATATTTT
TRBJ2-2,TRBV24-1,TRBD2,-,CATSDLSGGRDTGELFF,TGTGCCACCAGTGACCTCAGCGGGGGACGCGACACCGGGGAGCTGTTTTTT
TRBJ2-4,TRBV6-1,TRBD2,once,CASSDPSGAKNIQYF,TGTGCCAGCAGTGACCCTAGCGGAGCCAAAAACATTCAGTACTTC
TRBJ1-1,TRBV5-1,-,few,CASSLVAGYDTEAFF,TGCGCCAGCAGCTTGGTCGCAGGGTACGACACTGAAGCTTTCTTT
TRBJ1-2,TRBV2,-,-,CASSEGTAINYGYTF,TGTGCCAGCAGTGAAGGGACAGCCATTAACTATGGCTACACCTTC
TRBJ1-1,TRBV7-9,-,few,CASSAMEGSEAFF,TGTGCCAGCAGCGCGATGGAGGGATCTGAAGCTTTCTTT
TRBJ1-2,TRBV12-3/TRBV12-4,TRBD1,-,CASSRDRVGGYTF,TGTGCCAGCAGCCGCGACAGGGTGGGTGGCTACACCTTC
TRBJ1-2,TRBV25-1,-,-,CASSEGQFYGYTF,TGTGCCAGCAGTGAGGGGCAATTCTATGGCTACACCTTC
TRBJ2-7,TRBV5-6,-,-,CASSLASYEQYF,TGTGCCAGCAGCTTGGCCAGCTACGAGCAGTACTTC
TRBJ1-1,TRBV6-6,TRBD1,-,CASSYKGADTEAFF,TGTGCCAGCAGTTACAAGGGGGCGGACACTGAAGCTTTCTTT
TRBJ1-2,TRBV19,-,-,CASNPGHGNYGYTF,TGTGCCAGTAATCCGGGACACGGAAACTATGGCTACACCTTC
TRBJ1-1,TRBV7-8,-,-,CASSLAPSGVRTEAFF,TGTGCCAGCAGCTTAGCTCCCTCAGGGGTGCGGACTGAAGCTTTCTTT
TRBJ1-2,TRBV9,TRBD1,once,CASSPPLTGNYGYTF,TGTGCCAGCAGCCCGCCCCTGACAGGGAACTATGGCTACACCTTC
TRBJ1-5,TRBV6-2/TRBV6-3,-,-,CASSRQSNQPQHF,TGTGCCAGCAGCCGACAGAGCAATCAGCCCCAGCATTTT
TRBJ1-1,TRBV10-3,TRBD1,-,CAISGDRGRGNTEAFF,TGTGCCATCAGTGGGGACAGGGGGCGAGGGAACACTGAAGCTTTCTTT
TRBJ2-1,TRBV19,-,-,CASSNRDSRHNEQFF,TGTGCCAGTAGTAACAGGGATAGTAGGCACAATGAGCAGTTCTTC
TRBJ2-6,TRBV24-1,-,-,CATSDPGSGANVLTF,TGTGCCACCAGTGATCCGGGGTCTGGGGCCAACGTCCTGACTTTC
TRBJ1-2,TRBV3-1/TRBV3-2,-,few,CASWREGSGYTF,TGTGCCAGCTGGAGGGAGGGATCCGGCTACACCTTC
TRBJ1-2,TRBV19,-,-,CASSVGLLREDGYTF,TGTGCCAGTAGTGTGGGACTTCTTCGGGAGGATGGCTACACCTTC
TRBJ1-4,TRBV5-1,TRBD1,-,CASSLGQGGEKLFF,TGCGCCAGCAGCTTAGGACAGGGAGGTGAAAAACTGTTTTTT
TRBJ2-2,TRBV29-1,-,-,CSGQNTGELFF,TGCAGCGGACAGAACACCGGGGAGCTGTTTTTT
TRBJ2-3,TRBV5-1,TRBD1,-,CASSLAGQGRDTQYF,TGCGCCAGCAGCTTGGCGGGACAGGGACGAGATACGCAGTATTTT
TRBJ1-3,TRBV3-1/TRBV3-2,-,-,CASSQSGFSGNTIYF,TGTGCCAGCAGCCAAAGCGGATTCTCTGGAAACACCATATATTTT
TRBJ1-6,TRBV25-1,TRBD1,-,CASSEDRGYNSPLHF,TGTGCCAGCAGTGAAGACAGGGGCTATAATTCACCCCTCCACTTT
TRBJ1-1,TRBV6-6,-,-,CASHRGATEAFF,TGTGCCAGCCACCGGGGGGCCACTGAAGCTTTCTTT
TRBJ1-2,TRBV6-5,-,-,CASSSSRGGYTF,TGTGCCAGCAGTTCCTCACGGGGTGGCTACACCTTC
TRBJ2-5,TRBV21-1,-,-,CASSKDRPKLETQYF,TGTGCCAGCAGCAAAGACAGGCCGAAATTAGAGACCCAGTACTTC
TRBJ2-7,TRBV4-1,-,-,CASSQDQRQAYEQYF,TGCGCCAGCAGCCAAGATCAAAGGCAGGCCTACGAGCAGTACTTC
TRBJ2-7,TRBV5-6,-,-,CASSFRTFSYEQYF,TGTGCCAGCAGCTTTCGCACATTCTCCTACGAGCAGTACTTC
TRBJ2-3,TRBV5-1,TRBD1,-,CASSRQGSDTQYF,TGCGCCAGCAGCCGACAGGGTTCAGATACGCAGTATTTT
TRBJ1-1,TRBV5-6,-,-,CASSYSEDTEAFF,TGTGCCAGCAGCTATAGCGAGGACACTGAAGCTTTCTTT
TRBJ2-7,TRBV29-1,TRBD1,few,CSAGTGTLGYEQYF,TGCAGCGCTGGGACAGGGACCCTAGGCTACGAGCAGTACTTC
TRBJ1-2,TRBV29-1,-,-,CSVEGPTDTGHGYTF,TGCAGCGTTGAAGGCCCAACTGACACCGGCCATGGCTACACCTTC
TRBJ1-2,TRBV30,-,-,CAWGRSPGANYGYTF,TGTGCCTGGGGCCGGTCGCCGGGAGCTAACTATGGCTACACCTTC
TRBJ2-1,TRBV19,TRBD2,-,CASSSGGASYNEQFF,TGTGCCAGTTCTAGCGGGGGGGCTTCCTACAATGAGCAGTTCTTC